Presented here are 27 T cell receptor beta chains from one specimen sequenced in a study of blood T cell repertoires in COVID-19. Clones were sequenced by immunoSEQ multiplex PCR, and TCRdb holds only the in-frame ones, with some missing. The table lists roughly 190,000 clones, approximately 90% of them singletons. The sequencing input was peripheral blood. These receptors came from a man aged 25-40 years with acute or convalescent COVID-19.

A single count supports this clone. The chain has TRBV15 and TRBJ1-4; possible D gene TRBD1, 5 bases. V was shortened by 8 bases and J by 5 bases, with 12 bases between the two germline ends. This CDR3 has 13 residues. Germline CDR1 is LNHNV and CDR2 is YYDKDF (reference sequence). The CDR3 loop is CATGARLNEKLFF. The DNA for the CDR3 is TGTGCCACCGGGGCCAGGCTCAATGAAAAACTGTTTTTT.

The chain joins TRBV28 to TRBJ1-4; D remains ambiguous. Trimming stripped 3 bases from V and 4 bases from J, with 9 bases between. CDR1 is MDHEN and CDR2 is SYDVKM in the germline V gene. The CDR3 is 14 amino acids. In DNA, the CDR3 is TGTGCCAGCAGTTTGCGGCGGCTTAATGAAAAACTGTTTTTT. It translates to CASSLRRLNEKLFF.

J is TRBJ2-3 and V is TRBV19, with D hard to call. Germline V gene sequence: CDR1 LNHDA, CDR2 SQIVND (reference sequence). Trimming shortened V by 4 bases and J by 3 bases, and 8 bases separated the two germline ends. CDR3 size: 13 residues. The CDR3 reads CASSTTITDTQYF. The CDR3 coding sequence is TGTGCCAGTAGTACGACAATAACAGATACGCAGTATTTT.

This rearrangement joins TRBV27 to TRBJ1-5, with TRBD1 identical over 9 bases. V lost 5 bases, J lost 4 bases, and 6 bases stayed unmatched. This CDR3 spans 15 amino acids. The germline CDR1 and CDR2 sequences are MNHEY and SMNVEV (reference sequence). The DNA for the CDR3 is TGTGCCAGCAGTAAGGACAGGGGTGGAAATCAGCCCCAGCATTTT. It specifies CASSKDRGGNQPQHF.

The chain links TRBV12-3 or TRBV12-4 to TRBJ1-2; D remains ambiguous. The length of the CDR3 is 13 residues. V lost 5 bases and J lost 7, with 14 bases in between. For the CDR3, the DNA is TGTGCCAGCAGTCGTAACAGTCTTGGTGGCTACACCTTC. This sequence encodes CASSRNSLGGYTF.

The chain has TRBV24-1 and TRBJ1-1, with D hard to call. The germline gives CDR1 KGHDR, CDR2 SFDVKD. The CDR3 totals 12 residues. V lost 12 bases and J lost 5, with 15 bases in between. The CDR3 nucleotides are TGTGCCGGAGGGCGCGAGCGAACTGAAGCTTTCTTT. Amino acid sequence: CAGGRERTEAFF.

V gene TRBV7-8 combines with J gene TRBJ1-6; D is unclear. The CDR3 runs to 14 residues. Germline CDR1 and CDR2: SGHVS and FQNEAQ. V shed 2 bases and J shed 5 bases, with 7 bases lying between them. The DNA for the CDR3 is TGTGCCAGCAGCTTACCACAGAATAATTCACCCCTCCACTTT. This encodes CASSLPQNNSPLHF.

This chain connects TRBV5-1 to TRBJ2-2; 7 positions agree with TRBD1. Trimming cost V 4 bases and J 3 bases; bases outside gene matches: 9. Germline lookup yields CDR1 SGHRS and CDR2 YFSETQ. The CDR3 has 16 amino acids. The CDR3 sequence: CASSHTRQGYTGELFF. The DNA of the CDR3 is TGCGCCAGCAGCCATACCCGACAGGGATACACCGGGGAGCTGTTTTTT.

In its sample, this clone was seen once. The chain links TRBV10-1 to TRBJ1-6; a weak D match, TRBD1 (6 bases). Germline V gene lookup returns CDR1 WNHNN and CDR2 SYGVQD (reference sequence). V lost 2 bases to trimming and J lost 7 bases, with 24 bases between them. The CDR3 covers 19 residues. The CDR3 coding sequence is TGCGCCAGCAGTGAGCTGATCTGGGGGCAATGGGCGTCCAATTCACCCCTCCACTTT. It is translated as CASSELIWGQWASNSPLHF.

The chain carries TRBV2 and TRBJ2-3; a weak D match, TRBD1 (6 bases). Germline CDR1 is SNHLY and CDR2 is FYNNEI. V was shortened by 4 bases and J by 0 bases, with 11 bases between the two germline ends. The CDR3 length is 15 residues. CDR3 DNA sequence: TGTGCCAGCAGTGTGGACAGATCTAGCACAGATACGCAGTATTTT. Translated, it gives CASSVDRSSTDTQYF. Together with reference TRBV2 and TRBJ2-3, the CDR3 gives the full variable domain: EPEVTQTPSHQVTQMGQEVILRCVPISNHLYFYWYRQILGQKVEFLVSFYNNEISEKSEIFDDQFSVERPDGSNFTLKIRSTKLEDSAMYFCASSVDRSSTDTQYFGPGTRLTVL.

This clone was counted once. The rearrangement joins TRBV18 to TRBJ1-1; the match to TRBD1 covers 7 bases. V dropped 3 bases and J dropped 5; count of bases not matched to a gene: 3. The CDR3 covers 13 residues. The germline V gene encodes CDR1 KGHSH and CDR2 LQKENI. The CDR3 loop is CASSPTGTTEAFF. The CDR3 DNA is TGTGCCAGCTCACCGACAGGGACGACTGAAGCTTTCTTT.

This chain connects TRBV5-4 to TRBJ2-1; D remains ambiguous. The CDR3 consists of 15 residues. Germline V CDR1 and CDR2: SGHNT, YYREEE (reference sequence). Trimming pared 2 bases from V and 3 bases from J, leaving 12 bases between. The CDR3 here is CASSFRRRIYNEQFF. The CDR3 DNA follows: TGTGCCAGCAGCTTTCGACGGCGGATCTACAATGAGCAGTTCTTC.

The chain employs TRBV6-5 and TRBJ1-1, with D perhaps TRBD1 (5 bases). The CDR3 length is 14 residues. Trimming took 6 bases from V and 7 from J, leaving 18 bases between them. Per the germline V gene, CDR1 is MNHEY and CDR2 is SVGAGI. The CDR3 coding sequence is TGTGCCAGCAGCAGGAGGGTTACAGGCGATGAAGCTTTCTTT. It codes for CASSRRVTGDEAFF.

Written as DNA, the CDR3 is TGTGCCAGTAGTATGGACAAGCTTGGAAACACCATATATTTT. This sequence encodes CASSMDKLGNTIYF. The rearrangement links TRBV19 to TRBJ1-3, with a weak D call TRBD1 (5 bases). Germline loops: CDR1 LNHDA, CDR2 SQIVND (reference sequence). The CDR3 totals 14 residues. Between the trimmed V and J ends, which lost 3 bases and 3 bases, there was a span of 9 bases.

This rearrangement joins TRBV21-1 to TRBJ1-1. TRBV21-1 represents a pseudogene. There are 18 residues in the CDR3. Here the CDR3 reads CASSTRPREARAYTEAFF. For the CDR3, the DNA is TGTGCCAGCAGCACCCGACCAAGGGAGGCCCGCGCTTACACTGAAGCTTTCTTT.

The sample holds a few counts of this clone. V is TRBV9 and J is TRBJ2-7, with 10 nucleotides matching TRBD1. J lost 9 bases, V lost 0 bases, and 9 bases had no gene match. The CDR3 has 15 amino acids. Germline CDR1 SGDLS, CDR2 YYNGEE. The CDR3 region is CASSVGQGAKSGQYF. CDR3 nucleotides: TGTGCCAGCAGCGTAGGACAGGGGGCAAAGTCGGGGCAGTACTTC.

This rearrangement joins TRBV19 to TRBJ1-2; tentatively, D is TRBD1 (6 bases). There are 15 residues in the CDR3. V lost 5 bases and J 11 bases, leaving 24 bases between the germline ends. CDR1 LNHDA and CDR2 SQIVND come from the germline V gene (reference sequence). Here the CDR3 DNA reads TGTGCCAGTAGTCTCTCGACCCAGGGGAACCTACCATACACCTTC. As protein: CASSLSTQGNLPYTF.

The CDR3 coding sequence is TGTGCCAGCAGCGCTCCGGGACAGGGTGGTGAAAAACTGTTTTTT. Translated: CASSAPGQGGEKLFF. The chain employs TRBV2 and TRBJ1-4, with 9 positions matching TRBD1. Germline V lookup: CDR1 SNHLY, CDR2 FYNNEI. V gave up 6 bases and J gave up 7 bases; unmatched junction bases: 9. The CDR3 runs to 15 residues.

This rearrangement joins TRBV5-4 to TRBJ1-5; D possibly corresponds to TRBD1 (6 bases). Germline-derived CDR1 and CDR2 are SGHNT and YYREEE (reference sequence). The CDR3 is made up of 16 amino acids. Deletions cut 0 bases from V and 4 bases from J, with 14 bases between. This chain's CDR3 is CASSLGGGAKNQPQHF. CDR3 nucleotides: TGTGCCAGCAGCTTGGGAGGGGGGGCGAAGAATCAGCCCCAGCATTTT.

The rearrangement uses TRBV9 and TRBJ2-1; D gene unclear. The length of the CDR3 is 12 residues. From germline, CDR1 is SGDLS and CDR2 YYNGEE. V lost 2 bases, J lost 9 bases, and 9 bases lay in between. CDR3 nucleotides: TGTGCCAGCAGCGTTAACTCCGGTGAGCAGTTCTTC. Translating it yields CASSVNSGEQFF.

This sequence joins TRBV7-8 and TRBJ2-3; TRBD2 agrees at 11 bases. CDR3 length equals 15 residues. Germline CDR1 SGHVS, CDR2 FQNEAQ. V lost 5 bases to trimming and J lost 2 bases; unmatched junction nucleotides: 3. In DNA form, the CDR3 reads TGTGCCAGCAGCCTGGGACTAGCGGTCACAGATACGCAGTATTTT. Its translation: CASSLGLAVTDTQYF.

V and J are TRBV6-5 and TRBJ1-4; 8 nucleotides agree with TRBD1. The CDR3 sequence is 15 residues long. The germline CDR1 and CDR2 sequences are MNHEY and SVGAGI. V lost 1 base, J lost 8 bases, and 6 bases stayed unmatched. The CDR3 nucleotides are TGTGCCAGCAGTTACTTGACAGGGGTTAACGAAAAACTGTTTTTT. It yields the protein CASSYLTGVNEKLFF.

V gene TRBV14 combines with J gene TRBJ1-6; D gene uncertain. Germline CDR1 reads SGHDN; CDR2 reads FVKESK. The V and J ends lost 5 bases and 7 bases respectively, with 15 bases between them. The CDR3 runs 15 residues. The CDR3 here is CASSEQMGGNSPLHF. The CDR3 DNA reads as TGTGCCAGCAGCGAACAAATGGGAGGAAATTCACCCCTCCACTTT.

The J gene is TRBJ2-7, the V gene TRBV6-5; 10 bases agree with TRBD2. J lost 4 bases, V lost 7 bases, and 7 bases had no gene match. CDR3 length: 14 residues. The germline CDR1 and CDR2 sequences are MNHEY and SVGAGI. The CDR3: CASIPSGRRYEQYF. CDR3 nucleotides: TGTGCCAGCATCCCTAGCGGGAGAAGGTACGAGCAGTACTTC.

This clone showed up just once. The chain uses TRBV4-1 and TRBJ2-3; TRBD1 agrees at 11 bases. Looked up from germline, CDR1 is MGHRA and CDR2 is YSYEKL. The V and J ends lost 3 bases and 4 bases, in that order; junction bases with no gene match: 9. The CDR3 spans 17 residues. In nucleotides, the CDR3 is TGCGCCAGCAGCCAGGACAGTCCGGGACAGGGGGCAGATACGCAGTATTTT. It is translated as CASSQDSPGQGADTQYF.

V gene TRBV27 combines with J gene TRBJ2-3; 8 bases agree with TRBD2. The CDR3 spans 16 residues. Germline CDR1 and CDR2: MNHEY and SMNVEV (reference sequence). Trimming at V came to 2 bases and at J to 8 bases, leaving 12 bases not matched to a gene. CDR3 region: CASSLLTSGPLGTQYF. CDR3 DNA: TGTGCCAGCAGTTTACTTACTAGCGGCCCGTTGGGTACGCAGTATTTT.

The chain has TRBV27 and TRBJ2-1; 9 bases agree with TRBD2. Germline V CDR1 and CDR2: MNHEY, SMNVEV (reference sequence). This CDR3 contains 16 residues. With V trimmed by 4 bases and J by 7 bases, 11 bases remained unmatched. The CDR3, as DNA: TGTGCCAGCAGTTACCTACTAAGCGGGAGGATGAATGAGCAGTTCTTC. Its translation is CASSYLLSGRMNEQFF.